This TCR beta chain was recovered during a study of blood T cell repertoires in COVID-19. Study at large: Sample material is recorded as cDNA or gDNA derived from T cells, B-cell-depleted T cells, or PBMCs.

Original data processing: From reference gene primer amplification, estimates of nucleated cell counts were derived. Clones were read by immunoSEQ multiplex PCR, and TCRdb kept only the in-frame ones, dropping some. D and trimming were read from the DNA, whereas the V and J calls and clone size are those reported in that table. Of over 200,000 clones detected, 70% to 90% appear once; the ten largest clones hold less than 14%. The CDR3 spans 16 residues. Per germline, CDR1 SGHTA and CDR2 FQGNSA. V trimming: 5 bases; J trimming: 11 bases; junction bases outside the gene matches: 14. Participants' reported clinical history set cohort assignment.

The origin of this receptor is a man aged 25 to 40 who had recovered from COVID-19. V usage is TRBV7-2 and J usage is TRBJ1-4; TRBD1 matches at 10 bases. The sequencing input was PBMCs or T cells enriched from blood (not recorded which). The CDR3 reads CASSQDRGQGLRKLFF. The CDR3 DNA sequence: TGTGCCAGCAGCCAAGACAGGGGACAGGGGCTGAGGAAACTGTTTTTT.